This T cell receptor beta chain was sequenced in a study of T cell clonality in common variable immunodeficiency. Study findings and constraints: In common variable immunodeficiency, TCR beta chains reportedly carried fewer deletions and N-nucleotide insertions. CVID subjects shared fewer TCRbeta clones than healthy controls did.

Assay used: immunoSEQ multiplex PCR; TCRdb lists only in-frame clones, some missing. The repertoire consists of 45,000 to 70,000 clones, none detected only once. This clone was recorded many times. What it binds is not known. The observed sequence ends 3 residues before the CDR3 terminus, with the missing tail filled in from the germline J gene. Germline lookup yields CDR1 DFQATT and CDR2 SNEGSKA (reference sequence). Deletions cut 3 bases from V and 1 base from J, with 7 bases between. The CDR3 loop spans 12 amino acids. This clonotype was sampled from a person aged 18 to 75 in good health. The sample was peripheral blood mononuclear cells. The rearrangement joins TRBV20-1 to TRBJ2-7; D remains unclear. Here the CDR3 reads CSASPFSYEQYF. CDR3 bases read: TGCAGTGCTAGTCCGTTTTCCTACGAG.